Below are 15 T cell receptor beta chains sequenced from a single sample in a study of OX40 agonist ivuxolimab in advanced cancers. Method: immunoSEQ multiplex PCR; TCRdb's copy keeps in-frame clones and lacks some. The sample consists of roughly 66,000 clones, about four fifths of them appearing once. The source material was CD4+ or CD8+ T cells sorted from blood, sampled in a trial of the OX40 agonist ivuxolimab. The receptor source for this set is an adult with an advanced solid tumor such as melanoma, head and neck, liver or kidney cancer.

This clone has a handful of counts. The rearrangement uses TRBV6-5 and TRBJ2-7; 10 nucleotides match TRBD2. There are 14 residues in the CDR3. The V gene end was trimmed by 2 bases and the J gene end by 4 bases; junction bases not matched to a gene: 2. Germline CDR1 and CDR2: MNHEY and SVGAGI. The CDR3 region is CASSYASGSYEQYF. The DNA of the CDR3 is TGTGCCAGCAGTTACGCTAGCGGGAGTTACGAGCAGTACTTC.

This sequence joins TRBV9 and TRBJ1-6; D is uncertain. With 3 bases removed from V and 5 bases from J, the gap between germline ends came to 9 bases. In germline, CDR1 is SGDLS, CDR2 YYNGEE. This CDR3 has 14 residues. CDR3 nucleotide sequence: TGTGCCAGCAGCGCCGGGTACGATAATTCACCCCTCCACTTT. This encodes CASSAGYDNSPLHF.

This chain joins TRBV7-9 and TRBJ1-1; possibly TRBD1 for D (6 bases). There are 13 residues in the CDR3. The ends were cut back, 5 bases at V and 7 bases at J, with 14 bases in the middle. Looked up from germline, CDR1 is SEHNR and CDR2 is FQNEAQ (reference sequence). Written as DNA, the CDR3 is TGTGCCAGCAGCACACTACAGGGAGGTGAAGCTTTCTTT. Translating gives CASSTLQGGEAFF.

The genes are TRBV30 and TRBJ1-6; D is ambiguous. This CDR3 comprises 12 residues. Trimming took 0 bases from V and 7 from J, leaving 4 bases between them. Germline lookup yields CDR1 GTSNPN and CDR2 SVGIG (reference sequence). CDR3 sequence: CAWSVGNSPLHF. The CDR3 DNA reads TGTGCCTGGAGTGTAGGGAATTCACCCCTCCACTTT.

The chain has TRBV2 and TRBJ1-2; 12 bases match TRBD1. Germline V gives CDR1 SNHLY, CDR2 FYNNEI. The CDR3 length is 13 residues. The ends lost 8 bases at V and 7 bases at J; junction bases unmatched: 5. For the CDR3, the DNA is TGTGCCAGCGGGGGGACAGGGGGCACTGGCTACACCTTC. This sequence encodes CASGGTGGTGYTF. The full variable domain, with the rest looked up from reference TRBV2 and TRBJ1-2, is EPEVTQTPSHQVTQMGQEVILRCVPISNHLYFYWYRQILGQKVEFLVSFYNNEISEKSEIFDDQFSVERPDGSNFTLKIRSTKLEDSAMYFCASGGTGGTGYTFGSGTRLTVV.

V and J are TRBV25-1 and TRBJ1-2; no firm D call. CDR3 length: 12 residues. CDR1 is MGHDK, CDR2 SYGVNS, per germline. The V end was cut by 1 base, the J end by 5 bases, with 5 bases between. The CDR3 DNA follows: TGTGCCAGCAGTGAATCCGGGTATGGCTACACCTTC. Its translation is CASSESGYGYTF.

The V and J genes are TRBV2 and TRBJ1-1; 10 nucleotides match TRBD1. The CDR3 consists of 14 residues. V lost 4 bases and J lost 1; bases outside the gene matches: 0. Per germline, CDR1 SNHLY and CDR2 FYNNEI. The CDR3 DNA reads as TGTGCCAGCAGTGGACAGGGGGCGAACACTGAAGCTTTCTTT. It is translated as CASSGQGANTEAFF.

This CDR3 is CASRGGNGDNQPQHF. CDR3 bases: TGTGCCAGCAGGGGGGGAAATGGAGACAATCAGCCCCAGCATTTT. J is TRBJ1-5 and V is TRBV6-1, with D maybe TRBD1 (5 bases). Germline-derived CDR1 and CDR2 are MNHNS and SASEGT. The germline V and J ends were trimmed by 6 bases and 3 bases, with 15 bases remaining between them. This CDR3 is 15 amino acids long.

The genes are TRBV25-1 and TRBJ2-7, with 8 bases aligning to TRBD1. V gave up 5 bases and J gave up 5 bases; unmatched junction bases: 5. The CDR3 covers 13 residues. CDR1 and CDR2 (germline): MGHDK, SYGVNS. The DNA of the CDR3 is TGTGCCAGCAGTAGGACAGGGACACACGAGCAGTACTTC. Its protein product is CASSRTGTHEQYF.

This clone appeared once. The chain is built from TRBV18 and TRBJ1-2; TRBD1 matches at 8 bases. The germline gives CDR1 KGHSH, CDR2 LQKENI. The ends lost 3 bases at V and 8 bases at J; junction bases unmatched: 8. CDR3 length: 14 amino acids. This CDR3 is CASSPGQGTTGYTF. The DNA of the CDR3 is TGTGCCAGCTCACCCGGACAGGGCACGACCGGCTACACCTTC. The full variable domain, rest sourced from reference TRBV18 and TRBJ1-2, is NAGVMQNPRHLVRRRGQEARLRCSPMKGHSHVYWYRQLPEEGLKFMVYLQKENIIDESGMPKERFSAEFPKEGPSILRIQQVVRGDSAAYFCASSPGQGTTGYTFGSGTRLTVV.

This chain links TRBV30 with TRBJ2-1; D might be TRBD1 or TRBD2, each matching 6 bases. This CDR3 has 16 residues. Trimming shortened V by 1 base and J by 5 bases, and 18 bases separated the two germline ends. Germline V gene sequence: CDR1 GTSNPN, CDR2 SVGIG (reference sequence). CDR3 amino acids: CAWSALRGPEDNEQFF. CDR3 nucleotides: TGTGCCTGGAGTGCCCTCCGGGGGCCCGAGGACAATGAGCAGTTCTTC.

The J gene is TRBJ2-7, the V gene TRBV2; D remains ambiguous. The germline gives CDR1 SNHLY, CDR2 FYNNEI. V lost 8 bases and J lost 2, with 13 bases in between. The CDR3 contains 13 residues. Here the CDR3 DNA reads TGTGCCAGCCGGAGTGGCGGACCCTACGAGCAGTACTTC. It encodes CASRSGGPYEQYF.

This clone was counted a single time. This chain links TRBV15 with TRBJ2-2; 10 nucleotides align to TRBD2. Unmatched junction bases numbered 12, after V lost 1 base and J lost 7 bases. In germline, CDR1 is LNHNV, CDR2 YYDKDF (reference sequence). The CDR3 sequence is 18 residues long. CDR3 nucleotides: TGTGCCACCAGCAGAGGGACAACTAGCGGGGTATACGGCGGGGAGCTGTTTTTT. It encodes CATSRGTTSGVYGGELFF.

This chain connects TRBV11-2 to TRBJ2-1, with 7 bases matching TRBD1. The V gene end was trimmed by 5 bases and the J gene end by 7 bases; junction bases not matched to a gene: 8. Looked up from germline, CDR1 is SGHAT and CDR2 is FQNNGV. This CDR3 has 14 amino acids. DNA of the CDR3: TGTGCCAGCAGCCCCGGACAGGTTCGGAATGAGCAGTTCTTC. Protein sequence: CASSPGQVRNEQFF.

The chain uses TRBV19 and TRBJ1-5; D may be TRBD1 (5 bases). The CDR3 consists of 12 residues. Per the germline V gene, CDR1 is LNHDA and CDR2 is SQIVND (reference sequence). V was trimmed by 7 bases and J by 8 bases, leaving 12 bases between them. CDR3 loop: CASTDKGKPQHF. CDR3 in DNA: TGTGCCAGTACCGACAAGGGGAAGCCCCAGCATTTT. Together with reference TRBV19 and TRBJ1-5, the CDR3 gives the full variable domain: DGGITQSPKYLFRKEGQNVTLSCEQNLNHDAMYWYRQDPGQGLRLIYYSQIVNDFQKGDIAEGYSVSREKKESFPLTVTSAQKNPTAFYLCASTDKGKPQHFGDGTRLSIL.